Below, 7 T cell receptor beta chains from the same sample are listed, as sequenced in a study of blood T cell repertoires in COVID-19. Libraries were prepared by immunoSEQ multiplex PCR; TCRdb keeps only in-frame clonotypes and omits some of them. The sample contains fewer than 80,000 clones, approximately 84% of which appear only once. The sample consisted of peripheral blood. All receptors come from a man aged 50 or older with COVID-19, enrolled during active disease.

The chain uses TRBV4-2 and TRBJ1-4; TRBD1 agrees at 11 bases. The junction had 1 base not matched to a gene; V was cut back by 0 bases and J by 7 bases. The CDR3 covers 15 residues. Germline CDR1 is LGHNA and CDR2 is YNFKEQ. CDR3 in DNA: TGTGCCAGCAGCCAAGATGGGACAGGGGGTGAAAAACTGTTTTTT. Protein sequence: CASSQDGTGGEKLFF.

This clone was seen a single time. The chain links TRBV9 to TRBJ2-5; the match to TRBD2 covers 15 bases. CDR3 length: 17 amino acids. Germline assignment: CDR1 SGDLS and CDR2 YYNGEE. V lost 0 bases, J lost 2 bases, and 2 bases stayed unmatched. CDR3 coding DNA: TGTGCCAGCAGCGTAGCTGGGACTAGCGGGGGGCAAGAGACCCAGTACTTC. Protein sequence: CASSVAGTSGGQETQYF.

The rearrangement joins TRBV6-5 to TRBJ2-7, with D perhaps TRBD1 (6 bases). V lost 6 bases, J lost 4 bases, and 10 bases lay in between. CDR1 and CDR2 from the germline V gene are MNHEY and SVGAGI. CDR3 length: 12 amino acids. DNA of the CDR3: TGTGCCAGCAGACTACAGGGTTACGAGCAGTACTTC. Translated: CASRLQGYEQYF.

This clone was recorded a few times. The chain employs TRBV10-3 and TRBJ1-1; 8 bases fit TRBD1. The CDR3 consists of 14 residues. CDR1 ENHRY and CDR2 SYGVKD come from the germline V gene. V trimming: 2 bases; J trimming: 3 bases; junction bases outside the gene matches: 2. The DNA for the CDR3 is TGTGCCATCAGTGAGAACAGGGGGTACACTGAAGCTTTCTTT. Amino acid sequence: CAISENRGYTEAFF.

This clone was counted between two and nine times. V gene TRBV5-1 combines with J gene TRBJ2-7; D is possibly TRBD1 (7 bases). CDR3 length: 14 residues. The germline CDR1 and CDR2 sequences are SGHRS and YFSETQ. Trimming removed 5 bases at V and 2 bases at J, with 14 bases between. CDR3 region: CASSQGGFAYEQYF. CDR3 DNA: TGCGCCAGCAGTCAGGGGGGCTTCGCCTACGAGCAGTACTTC.

The V call is TRBV7-3, the J call TRBJ2-3, with TRBD2 matching over 7 bases. Losses at the gene ends were 1 base for V and 6 bases for J; bases not matched to a gene: 4. Germline CDR1 reads SGHTA; CDR2 reads FQGTGA. The CDR3 is made up of 14 amino acids. Written as DNA, the CDR3 is TGTGCCAGCAGCTTAATCGGGGGGACCGATACGCAGTATTTT. This codes for CASSLIGGTDTQYF.

Here the CDR3 DNA reads TGCAGTGTACAGGGGGAGGATGAAGCTTTCTTT. Protein product: CSVQGEDEAFF. The gene calls are TRBV20-1 and TRBJ1-1, with 8 bases identical to TRBD1. The CDR3 runs to 11 residues. Per germline, CDR1 DFQATT and CDR2 SNEGSKA (reference sequence). Germline trimming cut 7 bases from V and 7 bases from J; bases unmatched to any gene: 5.